Listed below are T cell receptor beta chains from one sample, sequenced in a study of post-analysis software for immune sequencing data. TCRdb reprocessed the PCR reads with MiXCR, giving one entry per CDR3 protein. The sample has more than 450,000 distinct CDR3 sequences, roughly 47% seen once; the top ten hold approximately 1.7%. The sequenced sample consisted of blood. The source of these receptors is a girl aged 10 to 17 with multiple sclerosis. The CDR3 runs from the conserved cysteine through the conserved F or W. D genes are given only for firm matches. Some rows have no size entry. The others give once, few or many, or a class for an expanded clone.

D: TRBD1; size: few; V: TRBV19; J: TRBJ1-1; DNA: TGTGCCAGTACCCCGGGACAGATGAACACTGAAGCTTTCTTT; CDR3: CASTPGQMNTEAFF
D: TRBD1; size: -; V: TRBV20-1; J: TRBJ2-1; DNA: TGCAGTGCTAGACACACCGTCGACAGGGACTACAATGAGCAGTTCTTC; CDR3: CSARHTVDRDYNEQFF
D: -; size: -; V: TRBV10-3; J: TRBJ1-5; DNA: TGTGCCATCAGTGAGAGGTTCATAAACCTTAGCAATCAGCCCCAGCATTTT; CDR3: CAISERFINLSNQPQHF
D: -; size: -; V: TRBV12-3/TRBV12-4; J: TRBJ2-1; DNA: TGTGCCAGCAGTTTACCATCCGGGAGAGGGGGGCACAATGAGCAGTTCTTC; CDR3: CASSLPSGRGGHNEQFF
D: -; size: few; V: TRBV5-5; J: TRBJ2-7; DNA: TGTGCCAGCAGTACGGGGCTTCTCTACGAGCAGTACTTC; CDR3: CASSTGLLYEQYF
D: TRBD2; size: -; V: TRBV7-6; J: TRBJ2-6; DNA: TGTGCCAGCAGCTCAATGGGGGGGGAGATCTCTGGGGCCAACGTCCTGACTTTC; CDR3: CASSSMGGEISGANVLTF
D: -; size: -; V: TRBV11-2; J: TRBJ2-5; DNA: TGTGCCAGCAGCTTACGAGTGGTCTGGGGGCGCGAAGAGACCCAGTACTTC; CDR3: CASSLRVVWGREETQYF
D: -; size: -; V: TRBV5-1; J: TRBJ2-6; DNA: TGCGCCAGCAGCTTGGACGTCGGTTCTGGGGCCAACGTCCTGACTTTC; CDR3: CASSLDVGSGANVLTF
D: -; size: -; V: TRBV7-6; J: TRBJ2-1; DNA: TGTGCCAGCAGCTTAGGGATCGCTCAATTGTTCTTC; CDR3: CASSLGIAQLFF
D: -; size: -; V: TRBV12-3/TRBV12-4; J: TRBJ2-3; DNA: TGTGCCAGCAGCAGACAGGACACAGATGCGCAGTATTTT; CDR3: CASSRQDTDAQYF
D: -; size: -; V: TRBV20-1; J: TRBJ2-1; DNA: TGCAGTGCTAGGGGGGAGAGCTCCTACAATGAGCAGTTCTTC; CDR3: CSARGESSYNEQFF
D: -; size: -; V: TRBV18; J: TRBJ1-5; DNA: TGTGCCAGCTCACCACGGGCAGTCAATCAGCCCCAGCATTTT; CDR3: CASSPRAVNQPQHF
D: TRBD1; size: -; V: TRBV12-3/TRBV12-4; J: TRBJ1-5; DNA: TGTGCCAGTTCCACAGGGGGCTCTAGCAATCAGCCCCAGCATTTT; CDR3: CASSTGGSSNQPQHF
D: -; size: -; V: TRBV5-6; J: TRBJ1-5; DNA: TGTGCCAGCAGCTTGAGGGGGGGTGGAGGCTATCAGCCCCAGCATTTT; CDR3: CASSLRGGGGYQPQHF
D: -; size: few; V: TRBV12-3/TRBV12-4; J: TRBJ2-1; DNA: TGTGCCAGCAGTTTGTTCGGGGGATCCTACAATGAGCAGTTCTTC; CDR3: CASSLFGGSYNEQFF
D: -; size: -; V: TRBV7-2; J: TRBJ2-5; DNA: TGTGCCGGCAGCTTCTTTAATCCGGAAGAGACCCAGTACTTC; CDR3: CAGSFFNPEETQYF
D: TRBD1; size: once; V: TRBV2; J: TRBJ1-2; DNA: TGTGCCAGCAATGACCCGGGACAGGGGAGCTATGGCTACACCTTC; CDR3: CASNDPGQGSYGYTF
D: TRBD1; size: once; V: TRBV6-1; J: TRBJ2-1; DNA: TGTGCCAGCAGTGACGGACAGGGGCTTTATCATGAGCAGTTCTTC; CDR3: CASSDGQGLYHEQFF
D: -; size: -; V: TRBV10-3; J: TRBJ2-7; DNA: TGTGCCATCAGTGTTTGGGGGGGGGCAGGCTACGAGCAGTACTTC; CDR3: CAISVWGGAGYEQYF
D: TRBD2; size: -; V: TRBV7-9; J: TRBJ2-7; DNA: TGTGCCAGCAGCGATCTAGCGGGGGACCCCTACGAGCAGTACTTC; CDR3: CASSDLAGDPYEQYF
D: TRBD2; size: -; V: TRBV20-1; J: TRBJ2-1; DNA: TGCAGTGCCTGGACTAGCGGGAGGAAGAATGAGCGGTTCTTC; CDR3: CSAWTSGRKNERFF
D: TRBD2; size: few; V: TRBV27; J: TRBJ2-7; DNA: TGTGCCAGCAGACCCATAGCGGGCGCTTACGAGCAGTACTTC; CDR3: CASRPIAGAYEQYF
D: -; size: -; V: TRBV5-6; J: TRBJ2-7; DNA: TGTACCAGCAGCTTGGTAGGGGGGAACGACGAGCAGTACTTC; CDR3: CTSSLVGGNDEQYF
D: TRBD1; size: -; V: TRBV20-1; J: TRBJ2-7; DNA: TGCAGTGCTAGCCGGGACAGGGTCTTCTACGAGCAGTACTTC; CDR3: CSASRDRVFYEQYF
D: -; size: few; V: TRBV6-4; J: TRBJ2-1; DNA: TGTGCCAGCAGTGACTCCTACGGCGGGTCCAATGAGCAGTTCTTC; CDR3: CASSDSYGGSNEQFF
D: -; size: many; V: TRBV5-1; J: TRBJ2-3; DNA: TGCGCCAGCAGCACAGAGGGGCGTCTGGGCACAGATACGCAGTATTTT; CDR3: CASSTEGRLGTDTQYF
D: -; size: few; V: TRBV10-3; J: TRBJ2-1; DNA: TGTGCCATCAGTGTTGACAGGGGAGGGAATGAGCAGTTCTTC; CDR3: CAISVDRGGNEQFF
D: TRBD1; size: -; V: TRBV4-1; J: TRBJ1-6; DNA: TGCGCCAGCAGCCAAGCTTCCCGACAGGGGAATTCACCCCTCCACTTT; CDR3: CASSQASRQGNSPLHF
D: TRBD1; size: few; V: TRBV3-1; J: TRBJ2-7; DNA: TGTGCCAGCAGCGCTACTGATGGGTTTGTCTCCCGGGACAGCTCCTACGAGCAGTACTTC; CDR3: CASSATDGFVSRDSSYEQYF
D: -; size: -; V: TRBV6-6; J: TRBJ1-1; DNA: TGTGCCAGCAGTTACCCTACAGGGATGAACACTGAAGCTTTCTTT; CDR3: CASSYPTGMNTEAFF
D: -; size: -; V: TRBV5-1; J: TRBJ2-1; DNA: TGCGCCAGCAGCTTGGTTTTGGGGGGCAGGTACAATGAGCAGTTCTTC; CDR3: CASSLVLGGRYNEQFF
D: -; size: -; V: TRBV7-9; J: TRBJ2-1; DNA: TGTGCCAGCAGCTCGCGACAGGTTCCCTACAATGAGCAGTTCTTC; CDR3: CASSSRQVPYNEQFF
D: -; size: -; V: TRBV7-3; J: TRBJ2-5; DNA: TGTGCCAGCAGCCCTTTGGGGCTAGCTCAAGAGACCCAGTACTTC; CDR3: CASSPLGLAQETQYF
D: -; size: -; V: TRBV5-1; J: TRBJ2-6; DNA: TGCGCCAGCAGCTTGGAGGGGTACGGGGCCAACGTCCTGACTTTC; CDR3: CASSLEGYGANVLTF
D: -; size: -; V: TRBV4-1; J: TRBJ2-7; DNA: TGCGCCAGCAGCCATCCTAGCGAGCGGAACTACGAGCAGTACTTC; CDR3: CASSHPSERNYEQYF
D: -; size: few; V: TRBV29-1; J: TRBJ1-4; DNA: TGCAGCGTTGAACGGACAACTAATGAAAAACTGTTTTTT; CDR3: CSVERTTNEKLFF
D: TRBD1; size: -; V: TRBV12-3/TRBV12-4; J: TRBJ2-5; DNA: TGTGCCAGCAGTTTAGGCGCTTGGGCAGGGGGCCGAGAGACCCAGTACTTC; CDR3: CASSLGAWAGGRETQYF
D: -; size: few; V: TRBV27; J: TRBJ2-1; DNA: TGTGCCAGCAGGACCGCCTTAGGATTTGGGTATAATGAGCAGTTCTTC; CDR3: CASRTALGFGYNEQFF
D: -; size: few; V: TRBV29-1; J: TRBJ1-5; DNA: TGCAGCGTTGACTGGGGGAATCAGCCCCAGCATTTT; CDR3: CSVDWGNQPQHF
D: -; size: once; V: TRBV10-3; J: TRBJ1-1; DNA: TGTGCCATCAGGGATTGTAAGTCTTCTGGGACTGAAGCTTTCTTT; CDR3: CAIRDCKSSGTEAFF
D: -; size: -; V: TRBV12-5; J: TRBJ2-2; DNA: TGTGCTAGTGGACGAGAAGTTGGGGAGCTGTTTTTT; CDR3: CASGREVGELFF
D: -; size: -; V: TRBV6-5; J: TRBJ2-1; DNA: TGTGCCAGCAGACGCCCAACCAATGAGCAGTTCTTC; CDR3: CASRRPTNEQFF
D: -; size: -; V: TRBV3-1; J: TRBJ2-7; DNA: TGTGCCAGCAGCGACTATTCTACAGGAGGCGAGCAGTACTTC; CDR3: CASSDYSTGGEQYF
D: TRBD2; size: -; V: TRBV4-1; J: TRBJ2-1; DNA: TGCGCCAGCAGCCAAAGGGGACTAGCGGGGGGCGGTGAGCAGTTCTTC; CDR3: CASSQRGLAGGGEQFF
D: TRBD2; size: -; V: TRBV6-5; J: TRBJ2-7; DNA: TGTGCCAGCAGTTCGACTAGCGGACGCTCCTACGAGCAGTACTTC; CDR3: CASSSTSGRSYEQYF
D: -; size: -; V: TRBV12-3/TRBV12-4; J: TRBJ2-1; DNA: TGTGCCAGCAGTTTGAGACTACCCAACCACAATGAGCAGTTCTTC; CDR3: CASSLRLPNHNEQFF
D: -; size: -; V: TRBV12-3/TRBV12-4; J: TRBJ1-2; DNA: TGTGCCAGCAGTCCGACTACGGCTAACTATGGCTACACCTTC; CDR3: CASSPTTANYGYTF
D: TRBD1; size: few; V: TRBV29-1; J: TRBJ1-6; DNA: TGCAGCGTTGAGAGGGGCCGATTGTGGGACAGAAATAATTCACCCCTCCACTTT; CDR3: CSVERGRLWDRNNSPLHF
D: TRBD2; size: -; V: TRBV12-3/TRBV12-4; J: TRBJ2-7; DNA: TGTGCCAGCACCCTCGCCCAGCCTAGCGGGAGGGCCTCGTACGAGCAGTACTTC; CDR3: CASTLAQPSGRASYEQYF
D: -; size: -; V: TRBV2; J: TRBJ1-2; DNA: TGTGCCAGCACCACAAACTATGGCTACACCTTC; CDR3: CASTTNYGYTF
D: -; size: few; V: TRBV5-1; J: TRBJ1-1; DNA: TGCGCCAGCAGTCTTGGAGTGGGGAACACTGAAGCTTTCTTT; CDR3: CASSLGVGNTEAFF
D: -; size: -; V: TRBV27; J: TRBJ1-2; DNA: TGTGCCAGCAGTTTAAGTATCAGGGGCTACTACTATGGCTACACCTTC; CDR3: CASSLSIRGYYYGYTF
D: -; size: -; V: TRBV5-1; J: TRBJ1-1; DNA: TGCGCCAGCAGCACGACACTAATCGGCACTGAAGCTTTCTTT; CDR3: CASSTTLIGTEAFF
D: -; size: few; V: TRBV5-6; J: TRBJ2-1; DNA: TGTGCCAGCAGCTCTCCGTGGCGGAGCTCCTACAATGAGCAGTTCTTC; CDR3: CASSSPWRSSYNEQFF
D: -; size: -; V: TRBV5-1; J: TRBJ2-7; DNA: TGCGCCAGCAGCTTTACCCAGAGAGGAGGCGAGCAGTACTTC; CDR3: CASSFTQRGGEQYF